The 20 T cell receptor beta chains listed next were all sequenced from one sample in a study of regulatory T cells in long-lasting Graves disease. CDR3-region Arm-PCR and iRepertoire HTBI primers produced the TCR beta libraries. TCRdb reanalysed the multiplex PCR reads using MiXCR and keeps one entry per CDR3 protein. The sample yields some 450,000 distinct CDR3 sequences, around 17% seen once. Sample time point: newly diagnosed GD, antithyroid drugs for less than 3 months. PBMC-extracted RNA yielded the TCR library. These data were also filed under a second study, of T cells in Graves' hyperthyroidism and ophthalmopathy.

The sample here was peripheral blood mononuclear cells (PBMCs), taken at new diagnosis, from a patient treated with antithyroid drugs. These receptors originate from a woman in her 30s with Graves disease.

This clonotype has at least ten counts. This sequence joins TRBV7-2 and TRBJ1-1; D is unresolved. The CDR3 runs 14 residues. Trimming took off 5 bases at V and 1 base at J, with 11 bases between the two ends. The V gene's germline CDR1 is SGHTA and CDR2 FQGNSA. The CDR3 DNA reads TGTGCCAGCAGCCGGTCTGGAGCGAACACTGAAGCTTTCTTT. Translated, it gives CASSRSGANTEAFF.

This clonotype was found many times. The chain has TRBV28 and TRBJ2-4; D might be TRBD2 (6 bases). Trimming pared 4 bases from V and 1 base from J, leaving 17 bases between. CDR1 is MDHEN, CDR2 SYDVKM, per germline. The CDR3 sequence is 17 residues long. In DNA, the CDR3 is TGTGCCAGCAGTTCCGACTTTATGGGAGGCGCCAAAAACATTCAGTACTTC. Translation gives CASSSDFMGGAKNIQYF.

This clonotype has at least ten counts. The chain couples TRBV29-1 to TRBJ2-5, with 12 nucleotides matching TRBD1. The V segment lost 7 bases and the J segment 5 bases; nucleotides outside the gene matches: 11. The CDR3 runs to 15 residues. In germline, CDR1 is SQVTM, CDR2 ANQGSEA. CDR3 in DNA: TGCAGCGCCCACTCCGGGACAGGGGGCAGGGAGACCCAGTACTTC. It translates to CSAHSGTGGRETQYF.

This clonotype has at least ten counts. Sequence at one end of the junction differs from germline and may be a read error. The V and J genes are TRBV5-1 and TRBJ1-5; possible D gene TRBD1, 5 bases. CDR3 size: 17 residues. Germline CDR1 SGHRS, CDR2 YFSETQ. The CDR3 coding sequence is TGTGCCAGCAGCTCTTACTCCGGGACTCCAGCGGGTCAGCCCCAGCATTTT. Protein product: CASSSYSGTPAGQPQHF.

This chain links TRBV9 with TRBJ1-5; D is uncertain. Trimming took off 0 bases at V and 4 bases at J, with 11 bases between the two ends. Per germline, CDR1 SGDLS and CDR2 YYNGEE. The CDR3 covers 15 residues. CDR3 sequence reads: CASSVGVHQNQPQHF. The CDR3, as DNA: TGTGCCAGCAGCGTAGGAGTACATCAAAATCAGCCCCAGCATTTT.

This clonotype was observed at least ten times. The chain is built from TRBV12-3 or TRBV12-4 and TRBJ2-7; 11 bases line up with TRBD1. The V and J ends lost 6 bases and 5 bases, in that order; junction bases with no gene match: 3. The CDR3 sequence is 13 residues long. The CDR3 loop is CASRGQGANEQYF. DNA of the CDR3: TGTGCCAGCAGAGGACAGGGGGCGAACGAGCAGTACTTC.

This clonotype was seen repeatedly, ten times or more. As DNA, the CDR3 is TGCAGTGCTCCCCCTGGGGGCGGCTCCTACAATGAGCAGTTCTTC. This gives the protein CSAPPGGGSYNEQFF. The chain recombines TRBV20-1 with TRBJ2-1; weak D call: TRBD1 (6 bases). This CDR3 has 15 residues. V lost 5 bases, J lost 0 bases, and 14 bases lay in between. Germline CDR1 DFQATT, CDR2 SNEGSKA (reference sequence).

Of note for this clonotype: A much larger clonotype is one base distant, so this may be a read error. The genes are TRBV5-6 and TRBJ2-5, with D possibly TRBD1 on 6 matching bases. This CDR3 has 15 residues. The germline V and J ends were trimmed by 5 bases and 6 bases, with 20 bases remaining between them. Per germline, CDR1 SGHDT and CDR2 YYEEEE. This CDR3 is CASRSQGTQQQTQYF. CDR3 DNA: TGTGCCAGCAGGAGCCAAGGGACACAACAACAGACCCAGTACTTC. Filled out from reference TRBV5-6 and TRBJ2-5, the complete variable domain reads DAGVTQSPTHLIKTRGQQVTLRCSPKSGHDTVSWYQQALGQGPQFIFQYYEEEERQRGNFPDRFSGHQFPNYSSELNVNALLLGDSALYLCASRSQGTQQQTQYFGPGTRLLVL.

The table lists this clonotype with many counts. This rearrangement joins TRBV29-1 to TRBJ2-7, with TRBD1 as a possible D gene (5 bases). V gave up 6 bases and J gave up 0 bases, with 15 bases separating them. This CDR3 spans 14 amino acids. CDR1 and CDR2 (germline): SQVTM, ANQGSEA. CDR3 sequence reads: CSVLDQGYSYEQYF. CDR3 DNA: TGCAGCGTCCTCGACCAGGGTTACTCCTACGAGCAGTACTTC.

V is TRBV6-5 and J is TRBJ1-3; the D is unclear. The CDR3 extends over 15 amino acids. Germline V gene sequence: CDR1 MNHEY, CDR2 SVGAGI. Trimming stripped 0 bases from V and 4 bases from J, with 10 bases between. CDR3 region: CASSYSATAGNTIYF. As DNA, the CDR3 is TGTGCCAGCAGTTACTCGGCAACAGCGGGAAACACCATATATTTT.

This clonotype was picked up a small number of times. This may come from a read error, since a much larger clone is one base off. CDR3 coding DNA: TGTGCCAGCAGTCAGGGCGGGAGCGTGTTCTTC. It specifies CASSQGGSVFF. This sequence joins TRBV27 and TRBJ2-1; 7 bases agree with TRBD2. Germline V lookup: CDR1 MNHEY, CDR2 SMNVEV (reference sequence). The ends lost 5 bases at V and 15 bases at J; junction bases unmatched: 7. This CDR3 spans 11 amino acids.

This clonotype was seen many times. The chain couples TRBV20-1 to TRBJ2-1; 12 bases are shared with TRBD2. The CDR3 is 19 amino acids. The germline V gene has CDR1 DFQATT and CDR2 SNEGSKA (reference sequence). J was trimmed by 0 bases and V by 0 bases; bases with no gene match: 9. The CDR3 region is CSARDTSGRTQSSYNEQFF. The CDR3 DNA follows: TGCAGTGCTAGAGACACTAGCGGGAGGACCCAAAGCTCCTACAATGAGCAGTTCTTC.

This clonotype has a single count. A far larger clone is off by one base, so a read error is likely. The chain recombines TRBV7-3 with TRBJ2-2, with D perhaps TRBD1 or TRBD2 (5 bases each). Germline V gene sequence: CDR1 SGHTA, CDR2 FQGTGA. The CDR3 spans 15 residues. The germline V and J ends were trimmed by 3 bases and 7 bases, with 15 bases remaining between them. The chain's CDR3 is CASSFEMRGYGELFF. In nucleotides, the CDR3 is TGTGCCAGCAGCTTTGAGATGAGGGGTTACGGGGAGCTGTTTTTT.

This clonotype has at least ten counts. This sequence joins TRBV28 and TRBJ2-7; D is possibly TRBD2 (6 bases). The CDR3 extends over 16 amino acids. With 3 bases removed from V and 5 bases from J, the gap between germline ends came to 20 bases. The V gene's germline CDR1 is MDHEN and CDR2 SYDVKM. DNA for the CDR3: TGTGCCAGCAGTTTCCTGATCGTTACTAGCTCGGACGAGCAGTACTTC. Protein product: CASSFLIVTSSDEQYF.

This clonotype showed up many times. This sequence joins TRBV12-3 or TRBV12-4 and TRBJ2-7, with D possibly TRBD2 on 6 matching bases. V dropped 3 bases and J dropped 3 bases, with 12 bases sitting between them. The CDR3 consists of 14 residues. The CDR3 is CASSFSAGNYEQYF. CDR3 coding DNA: TGTGCCAGCAGTTTCTCTGCGGGGAACTACGAGCAGTACTTC.

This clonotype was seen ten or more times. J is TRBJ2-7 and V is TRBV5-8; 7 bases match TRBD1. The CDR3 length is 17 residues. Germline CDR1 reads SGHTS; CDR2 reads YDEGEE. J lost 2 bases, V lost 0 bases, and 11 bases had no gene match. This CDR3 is CASSLAWDRDRAYEQYF. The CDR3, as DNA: TGTGCCAGCAGCTTGGCATGGGACCGGGACAGAGCCTACGAGCAGTACTTC.

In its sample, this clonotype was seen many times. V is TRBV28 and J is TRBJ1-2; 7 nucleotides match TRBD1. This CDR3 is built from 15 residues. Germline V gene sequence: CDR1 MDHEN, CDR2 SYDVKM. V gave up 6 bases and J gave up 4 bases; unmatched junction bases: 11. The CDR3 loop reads CASSSPDRRGYGYTF. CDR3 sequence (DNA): TGTGCCAGCAGCTCCCCGGACAGGCGGGGCTATGGCTACACCTTC.

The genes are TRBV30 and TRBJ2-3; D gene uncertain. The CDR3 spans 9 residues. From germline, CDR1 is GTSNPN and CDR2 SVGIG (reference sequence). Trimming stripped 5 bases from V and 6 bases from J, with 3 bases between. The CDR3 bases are TGTGCCTGGGGGGATACGCAGTATTTT. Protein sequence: CAWGDTQYF.

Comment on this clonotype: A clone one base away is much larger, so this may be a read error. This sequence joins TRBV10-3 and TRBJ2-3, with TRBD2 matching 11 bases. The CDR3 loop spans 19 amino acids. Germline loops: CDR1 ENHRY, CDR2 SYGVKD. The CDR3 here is CAISKSSSGRMMGTDTQYF. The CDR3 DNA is TGTGCCATCAGTAAGTCATCTAGCGGGAGGATGATGGGCACAGATACGCAGTATTTT.

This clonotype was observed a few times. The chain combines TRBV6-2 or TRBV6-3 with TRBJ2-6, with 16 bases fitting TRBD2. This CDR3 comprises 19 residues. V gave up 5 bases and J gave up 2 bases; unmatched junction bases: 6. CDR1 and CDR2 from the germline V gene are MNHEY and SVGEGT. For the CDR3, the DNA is TGTGCCAGCAGTGGTTGGGGACTAGCGGGAGGGGCTGGGGCCAACGTCCTGACTTTC. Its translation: CASSGWGLAGGAGANVLTF.